Below, 10 T cell receptor beta chains from the same sample are listed, as sequenced in a study of blood T cell repertoires in COVID-19. Here immunoSEQ multiplex PCR was the method, and the copy in TCRdb shows in-frame clones only, minus some. The sample records roughly 30,000 clones, around nine tenths being singletons. Sequences were obtained from peripheral blood. These receptors were obtained from a human donor in a cohort sampled during active COVID-19.

The chain is built from TRBV5-4 and TRBJ1-2, with 7 bases identical to TRBD1. CDR3 length equals 14 residues. From germline, CDR1 is SGHNT and CDR2 YYREEE (reference sequence). The V and J ends lost 4 bases and 6 bases, in that order; junction bases with no gene match: 9. CDR3 in amino acids: CASSPRDSGHGYTF. The CDR3 DNA follows: TGTGCCAGCAGCCCGAGGGACAGCGGCCATGGCTACACCTTC.

The rearrangement uses TRBV7-3 and TRBJ1-2; 12 bases map to TRBD1. Unmatched junction bases numbered 11, after V lost 5 bases and J lost 4 bases. CDR1 and CDR2 from the germline V gene are SGHTA and FQGTGA. The CDR3 is 17 amino acids. The CDR3 sequence: CASSPGGTGGLSYGYTF. CDR3 coding DNA: TGTGCCAGCAGCCCAGGGGGGACAGGGGGCTTAAGCTATGGCTACACCTTC.

V gene TRBV7-2 combines with J gene TRBJ2-2, with 8 bases fitting TRBD1. Unmatched junction bases numbered 3, after V lost 2 bases and J lost 4 bases. This CDR3 has 15 residues. Per the germline V gene, CDR1 is SGHTA and CDR2 is FQGNSA. This CDR3 is CASSLLTGGTGELFF. The CDR3 DNA sequence: TGTGCCAGCAGCTTACTCACAGGGGGCACCGGGGAGCTGTTTTTT.

CDR3 bases: TGTGCCAGCAGTCACAGGGCGGGTAGCACAGATACGCAGTATTTT. Translated, it gives CASSHRAGSTDTQYF. The chain combines TRBV27 with TRBJ2-3; D is perhaps TRBD1 (6 bases). Germline V CDR1 and CDR2: MNHEY, SMNVEV (reference sequence). V lost 5 bases and J lost 0, with 12 bases in between. The CDR3 sequence is 15 residues long.

The chain has TRBV6-5 and TRBJ1-4; no clear D. The CDR3 has 15 residues. The germline gives CDR1 MNHEY, CDR2 SVGAGI. Trimming shortened V by 6 bases and J by 1 base, and 12 bases separated the two germline ends. CDR3 coding DNA: TGTGCCAGCAGCCGGGAGGTGGGAACTAATGAAAAACTGTTTTTT. Translation: CASSREVGTNEKLFF.

This chain connects TRBV4-2 to TRBJ2-1; the match to TRBD1 covers 7 bases. CDR1 is LGHNA and CDR2 is YNFKEQ in the germline V gene. J gave up 9 bases and V 0 bases, and 11 bases lay outside the gene matches. The CDR3 totals 16 residues. The CDR3 loop is CASSQDRLTGPGEQFF. The CDR3, as DNA: TGTGCCAGCAGCCAAGATCGGCTGACAGGGCCGGGTGAGCAGTTCTTC.

This sequence joins TRBV10-3 and TRBJ2-1; 8 bases fit TRBD1. V was pared by 4 bases and J by 6 bases, with 5 bases of the junction left unmatched. The CDR3 length is 14 residues. The germline V gene encodes CDR1 ENHRY and CDR2 SYGVKD. The CDR3 nucleotides read TGTGCCATCAGTGGTCAGGGGGCAAGCAATGAGCAGTTCTTC. It yields the protein CAISGQGASNEQFF.

The chain combines TRBV6-2 or TRBV6-3 with TRBJ2-3, with no clear D. The CDR3 length is 14 residues. The germline V and J ends were trimmed by 5 bases and 1 base, with 10 bases remaining between them. CDR1 and CDR2 (germline): MNHEY, SVGEGT. The CDR3 spells CASSTPLGTDTQYF. The CDR3 DNA follows: TGTGCCAGCAGTACCCCACTCGGCACAGATACGCAGTATTTT.

The V call is TRBV27, the J call TRBJ2-3; 7 bases match TRBD2. Germline assignment: CDR1 MNHEY and CDR2 SMNVEV (reference sequence). This CDR3 is built from 16 residues. After removal of 5 bases from V and 7 bases from J, the junction contained 15 bases not matched to a gene. The CDR3 loop is CASSPSLAEEGHTQYF. In DNA form, the CDR3 reads TGTGCCAGCAGTCCCTCGCTAGCGGAAGAGGGGCATACGCAGTATTTT.

By share, this clone counts as medium-sized (0.01 to 0.1%). The chain recombines TRBV10-3 with TRBJ1-5, with 9 positions matching TRBD1. CDR3 length: 17 residues. J lost 0 bases, V lost 3 bases, and 6 bases had no gene match. Per germline, CDR1 ENHRY and CDR2 SYGVKD. CDR3 bases: TGTGCCATCAGTGACCCGGACAGGGGCGATAGCAATCAGCCCCAGCATTTT. It specifies CAISDPDRGDSNQPQHF.